A selection of T cell receptor beta chains follows, all from one sample in a study of shared clonotypes between healthy human individuals. Sequencing was performed with immunoSEQ multiplex PCR; in TCRdb, only in-frame clones are kept and a portion is missing. The data hold roughly 320,000 clones, with around 86% observed a single time. Sequenced material: memory CD8+ T cells sorted from blood. These receptors were taken from a man aged 18-30 years in good health. CDR3s include the opening cysteine and the closing phenylalanine or tryptophan. The order of the fields is D gene, V gene, clone size, J gene, CDR3 protein, CDR3 DNA. A D gene is named only where the DNA matches it firmly. Clone sizes are given selectively: once, few, many, or a class where the clone is expanded.

-	TRBV7-9	-	TRBJ2-5	CASSALITDQETQYF	TGTGCCAGCAGCGCCCTGATTACCGACCAAGAGACCCAGTACTTC
TRBD2	TRBV7-8	-	TRBJ2-7	CASSSGGVYEQYF	TGTGCCAGCAGTAGCGGGGGGGTTTACGAGCAGTACTTC
TRBD1	TRBV11-2	-	TRBJ2-3	CASSAGQGGADTQYF	TGTGCCAGCAGCGCGGGACAGGGCGGCGCAGATACGCAGTATTTT
-	TRBV27	many	TRBJ2-3	CASSLSLGGPTDTQYF	TGTGCCAGCAGTTTATCGTTGGGGGGGCCCACAGATACGCAGTATTTT
-	TRBV4-3	-	TRBJ2-7	CASSQDGGGYEQYF	TGCGCCAGCAGCCAAGATGGAGGGGGATACGAGCAGTACTTC
-	TRBV19	many	TRBJ2-1	CASSRDFLEQFF	TGTGCCAGTAGTAGGGACTTCCTTGAGCAGTTCTTC
-	TRBV5-1	-	TRBJ2-7	CASSLGGLTRSSYEQYF	TGCGCCAGCAGCTTGGGGGGCCTTACACGGAGCTCCTACGAGCAGTACTTC
TRBD2	TRBV6-5	-	TRBJ2-2	CASRLAGEGSGELFF	TGTGCCAGCAGACTAGCGGGAGAGGGGTCCGGGGAGCTGTTTTTT
-	TRBV5-1	-	TRBJ2-7	CASSTLNRVRDEQYF	TGCGCCAGCAGTACATTGAACAGGGTAAGAGACGAGCAGTACTTC
TRBD2	TRBV2	-	TRBJ2-5	CASSEDLLAGNQETQYF	TGTGCCAGCAGTGAAGATTTGCTAGCGGGAAACCAAGAGACCCAGTACTTC
TRBD2	TRBV29-1	-	TRBJ2-3	CSVEESPSGGSSTDTQYF	TGCAGCGTTGAAGAGTCACCTAGCGGGGGGTCTAGCACAGATACGCAGTATTTT